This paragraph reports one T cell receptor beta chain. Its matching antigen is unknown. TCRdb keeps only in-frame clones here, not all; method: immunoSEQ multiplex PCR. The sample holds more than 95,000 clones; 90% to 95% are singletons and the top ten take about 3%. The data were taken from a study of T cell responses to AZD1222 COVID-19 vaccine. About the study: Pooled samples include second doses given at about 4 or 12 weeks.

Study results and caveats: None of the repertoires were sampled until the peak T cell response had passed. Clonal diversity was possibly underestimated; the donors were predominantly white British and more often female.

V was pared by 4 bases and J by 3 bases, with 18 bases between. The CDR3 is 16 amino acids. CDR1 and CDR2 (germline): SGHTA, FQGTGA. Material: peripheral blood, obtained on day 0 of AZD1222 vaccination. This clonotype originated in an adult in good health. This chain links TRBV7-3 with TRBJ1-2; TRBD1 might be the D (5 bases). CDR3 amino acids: CASSYGAPTRDYGYTF. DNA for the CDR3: TGTGCCAGCAGCTATGGGGCACCAACAAGGGACTATGGCTACACCTTC.